This T cell receptor beta chain emerged from a study of blood T cell repertoires in COVID-19. Clones were read by immunoSEQ multiplex PCR, and TCRdb kept only the in-frame ones, dropping some. The table records about 270,000 clones, around 82% of them present only once. The receptor was isolated from a man older than 75 with acute or convalescent COVID-19. Sequenced: peripheral blood.

The DNA of the CDR3 is TGTGCCAGCAGTTACGAAATCCTAGCGGGAGGCAATGAGCAGTTCTTC. Translated, it gives CASSYEILAGGNEQFF. The chain recombines TRBV6-2 or TRBV6-3 with TRBJ2-1; 11 bases are a match to TRBD2. Trimming cost V 2 bases and J 6 bases; bases outside gene matches: 6. The germline V gene encodes CDR1 MNHEY and CDR2 SVGEGT. The CDR3 length is 16 residues.